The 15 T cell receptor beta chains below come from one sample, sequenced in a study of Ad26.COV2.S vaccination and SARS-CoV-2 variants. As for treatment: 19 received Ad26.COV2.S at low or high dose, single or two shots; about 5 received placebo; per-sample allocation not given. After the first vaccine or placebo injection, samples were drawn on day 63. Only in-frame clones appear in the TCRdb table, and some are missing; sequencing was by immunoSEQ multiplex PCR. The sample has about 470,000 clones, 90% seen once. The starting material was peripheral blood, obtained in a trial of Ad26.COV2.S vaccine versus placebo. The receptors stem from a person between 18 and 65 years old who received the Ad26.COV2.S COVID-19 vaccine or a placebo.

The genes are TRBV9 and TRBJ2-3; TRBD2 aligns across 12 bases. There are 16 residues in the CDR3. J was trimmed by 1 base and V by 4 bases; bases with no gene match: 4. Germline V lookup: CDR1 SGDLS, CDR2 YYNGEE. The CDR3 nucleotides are TGTGCCAGCAGCTCCCGGACTAGCGGGGGCACAGATACGCAGTATTTT. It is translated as CASSSRTSGGTDTQYF.

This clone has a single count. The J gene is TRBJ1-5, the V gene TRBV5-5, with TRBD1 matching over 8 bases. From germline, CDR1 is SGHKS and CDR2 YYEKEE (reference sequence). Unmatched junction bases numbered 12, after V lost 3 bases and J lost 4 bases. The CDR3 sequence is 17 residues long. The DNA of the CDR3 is TGTGCCAGCAGCTGGACAGGGTCTTTCCCCGGGAATCAGCCCCAGCATTTT. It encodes CASSWTGSFPGNQPQHF.

The DNA for the CDR3 is TGCGCCAGCACCCTTGGGGGCGGGAGCAATCAGCCCCAGCATTTT. It codes for CASTLGGGSNQPQHF. This chain joins TRBV10-2 and TRBJ1-5, with D perhaps matching TRBD1 (6 bases). Germline V gene sequence: CDR1 WSHSY, CDR2 SAAADI. The CDR3 is 15 amino acids. The V end was cut by 7 bases, the J end by 1 base, with 14 bases between.

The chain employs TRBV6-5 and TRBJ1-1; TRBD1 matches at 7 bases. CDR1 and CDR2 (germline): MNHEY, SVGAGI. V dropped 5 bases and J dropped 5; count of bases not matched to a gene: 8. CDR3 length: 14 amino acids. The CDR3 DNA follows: TGTGCCAGCAGTCGCGACAGGGCAGGGACTGAAGCTTTCTTT. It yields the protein CASSRDRAGTEAFF.

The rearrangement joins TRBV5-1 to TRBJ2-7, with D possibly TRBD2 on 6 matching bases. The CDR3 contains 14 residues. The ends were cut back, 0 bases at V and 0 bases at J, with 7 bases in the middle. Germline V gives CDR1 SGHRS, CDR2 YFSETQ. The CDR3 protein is CASSLVAASYEQYF. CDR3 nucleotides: TGCGCCAGCAGCTTGGTAGCGGCCTCCTACGAGCAGTACTTC.

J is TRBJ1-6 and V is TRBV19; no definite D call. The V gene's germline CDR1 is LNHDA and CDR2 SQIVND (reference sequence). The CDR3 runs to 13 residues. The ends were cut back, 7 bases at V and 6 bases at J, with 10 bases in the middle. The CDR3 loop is CASNRQVNSPLHF. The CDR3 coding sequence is TGTGCCAGTAATCGGCAGGTTAATTCACCCCTCCACTTT.

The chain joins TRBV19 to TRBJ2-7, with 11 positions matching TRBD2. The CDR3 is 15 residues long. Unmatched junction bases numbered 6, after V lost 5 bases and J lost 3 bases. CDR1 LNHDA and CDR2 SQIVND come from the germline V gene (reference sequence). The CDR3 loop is CASSPAGTSGYEQYF. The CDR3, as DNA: TGTGCCAGTAGTCCGGCCGGGACTAGCGGCTACGAGCAGTACTTC.

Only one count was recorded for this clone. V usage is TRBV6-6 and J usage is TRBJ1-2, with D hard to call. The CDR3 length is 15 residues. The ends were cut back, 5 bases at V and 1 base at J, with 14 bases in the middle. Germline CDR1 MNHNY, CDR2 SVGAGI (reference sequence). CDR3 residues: CASSPGPGRNYGYTF. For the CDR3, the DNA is TGTGCCAGCAGTCCAGGACCTGGCCGTAACTATGGCTACACCTTC.

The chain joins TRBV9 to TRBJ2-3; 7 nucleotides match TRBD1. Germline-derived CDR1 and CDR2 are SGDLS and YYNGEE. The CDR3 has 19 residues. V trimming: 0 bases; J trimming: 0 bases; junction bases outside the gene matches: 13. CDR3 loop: CASSVGQGWDRTSTDTQYF. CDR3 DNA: TGTGCCAGCAGCGTAGGGCAAGGCTGGGACAGAACTAGCACAGATACGCAGTATTTT.

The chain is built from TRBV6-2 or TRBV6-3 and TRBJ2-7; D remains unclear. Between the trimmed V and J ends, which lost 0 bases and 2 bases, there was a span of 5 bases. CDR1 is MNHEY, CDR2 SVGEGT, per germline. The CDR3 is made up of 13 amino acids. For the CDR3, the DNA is TGTGCCAGCAGTTACTCTCCCCCCTACGAGCAGTACTTC. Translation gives CASSYSPPYEQYF.

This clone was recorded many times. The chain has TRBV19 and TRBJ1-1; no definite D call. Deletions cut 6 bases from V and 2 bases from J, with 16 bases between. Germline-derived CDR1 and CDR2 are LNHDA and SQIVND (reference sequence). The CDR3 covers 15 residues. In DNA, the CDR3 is TGTGCCAGTAGCCGCGGTCTAGAGGGAAACACTGAAGCTTTCTTT. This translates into CASSRGLEGNTEAFF.

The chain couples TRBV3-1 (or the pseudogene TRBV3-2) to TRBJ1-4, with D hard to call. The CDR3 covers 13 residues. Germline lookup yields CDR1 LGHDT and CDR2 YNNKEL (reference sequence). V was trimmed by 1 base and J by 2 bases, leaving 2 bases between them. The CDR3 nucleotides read TGTGCCAGCAGCCAAGGGACTAATGAAAAACTGTTTTTT. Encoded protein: CASSQGTNEKLFF.

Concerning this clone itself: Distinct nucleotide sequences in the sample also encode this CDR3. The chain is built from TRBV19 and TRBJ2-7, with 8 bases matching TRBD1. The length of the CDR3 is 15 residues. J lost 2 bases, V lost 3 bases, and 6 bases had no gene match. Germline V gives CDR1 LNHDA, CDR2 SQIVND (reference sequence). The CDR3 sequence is CASSIGGQGPYEQYF. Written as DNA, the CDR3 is TGTGCCAGTAGTATTGGCGGACAGGGCCCCTACGAGCAGTACTTC.

The CDR3: CASTLTGVFEDTQYF. The DNA of the CDR3 is TGCGCCAGCACCCTGACAGGGGTGTTCGAGGATACGCAGTATTTT. This chain uses TRBV23-1 with TRBJ2-3; TRBD1 agrees at 8 bases. TRBV23-1 is known as an ORF, though its function is uncertain. This CDR3 comprises 15 residues. V shed 7 bases and J 6 bases; nucleotides not matched to a gene: 12.

The CDR3 sequence is CASTGDSNQPQHF. The CDR3, as DNA: TGTGCCAGCACAGGGGATAGCAATCAGCCCCAGCATTTT. V usage is TRBV19 and J usage is TRBJ1-5; 7 bases are shared with TRBD1. From germline, CDR1 is LNHDA and CDR2 SQIVND (reference sequence). Losses at the gene ends were 9 bases for V and 0 bases for J; bases not matched to a gene: 2. The CDR3 consists of 13 residues.